A single sample gave rise to the 13 T cell receptor beta chains below, sequenced in a study of CD8+CD57+ T cells in acquired aplastic anemia. Template material for TCR beta VDJ and CDR3 profiling consisted of genomic DNA. TCRdb re-derived calls from the reads in MiXCR, one entry per CDR3 protein. The sample records some 280,000 distinct CDR3 sequences, 56% being singletons. Sequencing was carried out using sorted CD4+, CD8+, or CD8+CD57+ T cells (not recorded which) from PBMCs. These receptors were obtained from a human donor with severe aplastic anemia or a healthy control (not recorded which).

This clonotype was recorded at least ten times. This chain uses TRBV11-2 with TRBJ1-4; unclear D gene. Germline CDR1 reads SGHAT; CDR2 reads FQNNGV. V was cut by 3 bases and J by 4 bases, with 12 bases left in between. The CDR3 sequence is 15 residues long. The CDR3: CASSFLGRGNEKLFF. The CDR3 nucleotides are TGTGCCAGCAGCTTTCTCGGACGGGGTAATGAAAAACTGTTTTTT.

The rearrangement links TRBV7-9 to TRBJ2-5; weak D call: TRBD1 (5 bases). V was clipped by 5 bases and J by 2 bases, with 12 bases between them. Germline V gene data show CDR1 as SEHNR and CDR2 as FQNEAQ (reference sequence). The CDR3 is made up of 14 amino acids. CDR3 sequence (DNA): TGTGCCAGCAGCCAAGGCAGGGAACAAGAGACCCAGTACTTC. Translated: CASSQGREQETQYF.

This clonotype was counted many times. The gene calls are TRBV6-6 and TRBJ1-3; the D is unclear. This CDR3 has 14 residues. Germline lookup yields CDR1 MNHNY and CDR2 SVGAGI (reference sequence). The germline V and J ends were trimmed by 5 bases and 0 bases, with 8 bases remaining between them. The CDR3 region has the DNA TGTGCCAGCAGTCCCGCGGCCTCTGGAAACACCATATATTTT. Its protein product is CASSPAASGNTIYF.

The table lists this clonotype with many counts. The chain carries TRBV18 and TRBJ2-3; D is ambiguous. Germline CDR1 reads KGHSH; CDR2 reads LQKENI. This CDR3 is 12 amino acids long. V was cut by 8 bases and J by 5 bases, with 11 bases left in between. The CDR3 DNA sequence: TGTGCCAGCAGCCCCCTGGGAGATACGCAGTATTTT. It yields the protein CASSPLGDTQYF.

The chain couples TRBV6-2 or TRBV6-3 to TRBJ2-2; 10 bases are shared with TRBD2. Germline V gives CDR1 MNHEY, CDR2 SVGEGT. There are 17 residues in the CDR3. V lost 10 bases and J lost 1; bases outside the gene matches: 12. CDR3 in DNA: TGTGCCACCCAGGGGCCGCTAGCGGGGGTGAACACCGGGGAGCTGTTTTTT. It encodes CATQGPLAGVNTGELFF.

The V and J genes are TRBV7-3 and TRBJ2-7; D uncertain. Germline loops: CDR1 SGHTA, CDR2 FQGTGA. The CDR3 spans 13 residues. V was pared by 3 bases and J by 6 bases, with 12 bases between. CDR3 DNA sequence: TGTGCCAGCAGCTTGAATAGGCTAGGCGAGCAGTACTTC. Its translation: CASSLNRLGEQYF.

The table lists this clonotype with many counts. The rearrangement joins TRBV6-2 or TRBV6-3 to TRBJ2-5; the D gene is possibly TRBD2 (5 bases). The CDR3 covers 14 residues. Germline-derived CDR1 and CDR2 are MNHEY and SVGEGT. The V and J ends lost 5 bases and 0 bases respectively, with 10 bases between them. The chain's CDR3 is CASSQTTHQETQYF. Here the CDR3 DNA reads TGTGCCAGCAGTCAGACTACCCACCAAGAGACCCAGTACTTC.

The table lists this clonotype with many counts. The rearrangement joins TRBV5-1 to TRBJ2-7; 7 positions agree with TRBD1. V dropped 8 bases and J dropped 2; count of bases not matched to a gene: 16. Germline loops: CDR1 SGHRS, CDR2 YFSETQ. This CDR3 is 16 amino acids long. Here the CDR3 reads CAREPYLGQETYEQYF. The CDR3 DNA sequence: TGCGCCAGAGAACCTTACCTAGGACAGGAGACCTACGAGCAGTACTTC.

This clonotype was counted many times. The chain links TRBV27 to TRBJ2-7; TRBD1 might be the D (6 bases). The CDR3 extends over 13 amino acids. Germline CDR1 and CDR2: MNHEY and SMNVEV (reference sequence). The ends were cut back, 7 bases at V and 6 bases at J, with 16 bases in the middle. The CDR3 loop reads CASIPTGVSEQYF. The CDR3 bases are TGTGCCAGCATCCCGACAGGAGTCTCCGAGCAGTACTTC.

This clonotype has at least ten counts. This sequence joins TRBV6-1 and TRBJ1-2; D gene ambiguous. With 6 bases removed from V and 3 bases from J, the gap between germline ends came to 11 bases. The CDR3 loop spans 13 amino acids. Germline CDR1 MNHNS, CDR2 SASEGT. CDR3 DNA: TGTGCCAGCAGGATACACCGCGACTATGGCTACACCTTC. This gives the protein CASRIHRDYGYTF.

This clonotype was seen once. A much larger clone lies a single base off, so this may be a read error. The chain combines TRBV30 with TRBJ2-7; 8 nucleotides agree with TRBD1. Germline loops: CDR1 GTSNPN, CDR2 SVGIG (reference sequence). The CDR3 length is 13 residues. CDR3 nucleotides: TGTGCCTGGAGGGACAGGGATTCCTACGGGCAGTACTTC. This sequence encodes CAWRDRDSYGQYF.

This clonotype was detected a few times. The chain combines TRBV30 with TRBJ2-2, with a tentative D call TRBD2 (6 bases). Germline CDR1 and CDR2: GTSNPN and SVGIG (reference sequence). V was cut by 2 bases and J by 6 bases, with 13 bases left in between. The CDR3 totals 14 residues. The CDR3 DNA reads as TGTGCCTGGAGTAGGGTTTCGGGAGCCGGGGAGCTGTTTTTT. Residues: CAWSRVSGAGELFF.

Only a few counts were recorded for this clonotype. This chain joins TRBV12-3 or TRBV12-4 and TRBJ2-5; D uncertain. CDR3 length: 14 residues. V lost 6 bases to trimming and J lost 5 bases, with 16 bases between them. The CDR3 bases are TGTGCCAGCAGCCCCACTGGACCGTGGGAGACCCAGTACTTC. It specifies CASSPTGPWETQYF.